This T cell receptor (beta chain) was retrieved from a study of T cell repertoires in cytomegalovirus infection. From the reads, TCRdb called clonotypes with MiXCR, one entry per CDR3 protein. The sample has hundreds of thousands of distinct CDR3 sequences, around 35% seen once. This CDR3 is built from 13 residues. Germline trimming cut 3 bases from V and 12 bases from J; bases unmatched to any gene: 6. CDR1 is SGHTA and CDR2 is FQGNSA in the germline V gene. The table lists this clonotype with many counts. Its specificity is not known. The specimen comprised cultured PBMCs, sampled from culture after CMV antigen stimulation. The rearrangement joins TRBV7-2 to TRBJ2-1, with 9 bases matching TRBD2. The TCR sequence derives from a human donor in good health (CMV status not recorded). Some clones in this sample may be carry-over from other donors' samples. CDR3 sequence (DNA): TGTGCCAGCAGCTTGCGGGGGGGGGTAGTGCAGTTCTTC. Translating gives CASSLRGGVVQFF. Looking up the rest from reference TRBV7-2 and TRBJ2-1 gives the full variable domain: GAGVSQSPSNKVTEKGKDVELRCDPISGHTALYWYRQSLGQGLEFLIYFQGNSAPDKSGLPSDRFSAERTGGSVSTLTIQRTQQEDSAVYLCASSLRGGVVQFFGPGTRLTVL.